Below, one T cell receptor beta chain is given with its context. Its antigen is unknown. No conserved phenylalanine or tryptophan ends this CDR3, so it is likely a read error. It is unclear where the CDR3 begins or ends on the DNA, so no DNA is shown, and the CDR3 is as TCRdb lists it. Blood from healthy controls was obtained either as purchased buffy coats or from healthy volunteers. Healthy control blood was separated into PBMCs by Ficoll density gradient and cryopreserved, and patient PBMCs were collected both before and after transplant. This entry is derived from a study of Tregs in tolerant kidney transplant recipients (dated by TCRdb to the late 2010s). Broadly, across the study: For bulk CFSE mixed lymphocyte reactions, CFSE-labeled recipient PBMCs were cocultured for 6 days with irradiated donor PBMCs, after which the cells were stained for CD3/CD4/CD8 and FACS-sorted. TCRbeta repertoire sequencing was used in a few healthy controls to compare several ways of expanding Tregs specific for an allogeneic donor. The study used TCRbeta sequencing to identify donor-specific regulatory T cells before combined kidney and bone marrow transplantation, then tracked those cells after transplant. Study-level results and caveats: Biological reproducibility was not examined directly, but technical replication error appeared to be minimal. Because the study included only a small number of patients, the results must be confirmed in larger populations and under other immunosuppression protocols. Expanding Tregs with activated donor B cells appeared to identify the most biologically relevant and donor-specific TCRbeta repertoire.

For TCRbeta CDR3 sequencing, genomic DNA was extracted from sorted cells using the QIAGEN DNeasy Blood and Tissue Kit. High-throughput TCRbeta CDR3 sequencing, including PCR amplification with bias correction and internal controls, was performed commercially through immunoSEQ. On the authors' methods: Unique productive TCRbeta sequences were defined by CDR3 nucleotide sequence when primers matched and otherwise by CDR3 amino acid sequence together with Vbeta and Jbeta genes. Sequences were defined as donor-reactive when expanded at least 5-fold in CFSE-low cells versus unstimulated cells and present at a frequency of at least 0.01% in CFSE-low cells. Jensen-Shannon divergence calculated on the top 100 TCRbeta sequences ranked by frequency was used to measure repertoire divergence. For samples with multiple sequencing runs, sorting error was corrected separately for each run before the runs were pooled. TCRdb obtained this table from immuneACCESS and retained in-frame rearrangements with V and J assigned. These tables miss some clones; where compared with another copy, unresolved V genes account for less than half of the shortfall, and the remainder is unexplained. V and J calls and clone size come straight from that table; D and trimming were deduced from the DNA. The sample records more than 4,000 clones, approximately 40% of which are singletons. Over 5.5% of the sample is in the top ten clones.

Both ends counted, the CDR3 spans 14 residues. In this chain, TRBV5-7 is recombined with TRBJ1-1. TRBV5-7 is identified as an open reading frame with a role that is uncertain. Source material: CD8+ T cells from blood cultured with allogeneic cells. The receptor's source is a human donor in good health. The CDR3 corresponds to CASSLALGGHRLPA.